These 30 T cell receptor beta chains came from one sample sequenced in a study of blood T cells in healthy people across ages. A second PCR of 7 to 11 cycles used a sample-barcoded 5' primer and a J-beta primer mix. In TCRdb, the 5' RACE reads were re-called with MiXCR into one record per CDR3 protein. The sample records around 2 million distinct CDR3 sequences, around 40% being singletons. The sample was blood. Source of these receptors: a human donor in good health.

The chain employs TRBV7-2 and TRBJ2-3; weak D call: TRBD2 (7 bases). In germline, CDR1 is SGHTA, CDR2 FQGNSA. V dropped 8 bases and J dropped 6 bases, with 15 bases sitting between them. The CDR3 is 13 residues long. The CDR3 bases are TGTGCCAGCCCCACGGGGGGCGTGGATACGCAGTATTTT. Its protein is CASPTGGVDTQYF.

This clonotype has a handful of counts. The V call is TRBV5-1, the J call TRBJ1-1; D is unclear. V was cut by 5 bases and J by 4 bases, with 18 bases left in between. The CDR3 consists of 15 residues. Germline-derived CDR1 and CDR2 are SGHRS and YFSETQ. This chain's CDR3 is CASRLELSRGTEAFF. The CDR3 DNA follows: TGCGCCAGCAGGCTTGAATTAAGTCGGGGCACTGAAGCTTTCTTT.

The chain has TRBV7-9 and TRBJ2-1; unclear D gene. The CDR3 is 16 residues long. The germline V and J ends were trimmed by 3 bases and 4 bases, with 16 bases remaining between them. Germline CDR1 is SEHNR and CDR2 is FQNEAQ (reference sequence). The DNA of the CDR3 is TGTGCCAGCAGCTTCGAGGCTATAGGGCCTTACAATGAGCAGTTCTTC. Protein product: CASSFEAIGPYNEQFF.

The chain combines TRBV20-1 with TRBJ1-2, with D unclear. The CDR3 length is 15 residues. Trimming took off 0 bases at V and 0 bases at J, with 11 bases between the two ends. CDR1 DFQATT and CDR2 SNEGSKA come from the germline V gene (reference sequence). As DNA, the CDR3 is TGCAGTGCTAGAGATCGTAGGTTAGCTAACTATGGCTACACCTTC. Translation gives CSARDRRLANYGYTF.

V gene TRBV4-2 combines with J gene TRBJ2-3; 7 positions match TRBD2. Trimming cost V 1 base and J 4 bases; bases outside gene matches: 8. Germline V gene lookup returns CDR1 LGHNA and CDR2 YNFKEQ. CDR3 size: 16 residues. The CDR3 region is CASSQAPGEGADTQYF. The CDR3 DNA reads as TGTGCCAGCAGCCAAGCCCCGGGGGAGGGTGCAGATACGCAGTATTTT.

The chain employs TRBV7-2 and TRBJ2-2; D is unresolved. Germline CDR1 SGHTA, CDR2 FQGNSA. Trimming stripped 1 base from V and 7 bases from J, with 10 bases between. The CDR3 totals 14 residues. The CDR3 sequence is CASSLVSAFGELFF. The DNA of the CDR3 is TGTGCCAGCAGCTTAGTGTCGGCGTTCGGGGAGCTGTTTTTT.

This clonotype was found a few times. CDR3 coding DNA: TGTGCCAGCAGCCAAAGAAGTAATGGCCCCTACGAGCAGTACTTC. This encodes CASSQRSNGPYEQYF. The chain employs TRBV7-2 and TRBJ2-7; no firm D call. V was trimmed by 5 bases and J by 2 bases, leaving 16 bases between them. Germline-derived CDR1 and CDR2 are SGHTA and FQGNSA. The length of the CDR3 is 15 residues.

A few counts support this clonotype. The chain links TRBV6-5 to TRBJ1-2; D is unresolved. Per germline, CDR1 MNHEY and CDR2 SVGAGI. The CDR3 consists of 13 residues. V dropped 2 bases and J dropped 0 bases, with 4 bases sitting between them. The CDR3 DNA sequence: TGTGCCAGCAGTTACACCTCTAACTATGGCTACACCTTC. Encoded protein: CASSYTSNYGYTF.

The rearrangement links TRBV7-9 to TRBJ2-4, with TRBD1 identical over 7 bases. The DNA matches TRBJ2-7 better at its end, which makes the J call doubtful. CDR1 is SEHNR and CDR2 is FQNEAQ in the germline V gene (reference sequence). This CDR3 comprises 15 residues. In DNA, the CDR3 is TGTGCCAGCAGCTTAGAACCCGACAGGGCCTACGAGCAGTACTTC. This encodes CASSLEPDRAYEQYF.

The chain is built from TRBV6-2 or TRBV6-3 and TRBJ2-5, with D perhaps assigned TRBD1 or TRBD2 (6 bases each). In germline, CDR1 is MNHEY, CDR2 SVGEGT. This CDR3 contains 14 residues. Trimming stripped 6 bases from V and 11 bases from J, with 22 bases between. The CDR3 region has the DNA TGTGCCAGCAGCAGCTACGACGGGGGCAATGAGCAGTACTTC. As protein: CASSSYDGGNEQYF.

The rearrangement uses TRBV29-1 and TRBJ1-1; D gene ambiguous. The CDR3 consists of 12 residues. Germline lookup yields CDR1 SQVTM and CDR2 ANQGSEA. V was trimmed by 7 bases and J by 6 bases, leaving 15 bases between them. CDR3 region: CSAEGGQAEAFF. CDR3 nucleotide sequence: TGCAGCGCCGAGGGTGGGCAAGCTGAAGCTTTCTTT.

V is TRBV12-3 or TRBV12-4 and J is TRBJ1-6, with a weak D call TRBD1 (5 bases). This CDR3 comprises 14 residues. Trimming took 6 bases from V and 5 from J, leaving 11 bases between them. For the CDR3, the DNA is TGTGCCAGCAGCCCGGGACGGGATAATTCACCCCTCCACTTT. Translated: CASSPGRDNSPLHF.

Only a few counts were recorded for this clonotype. The rearrangement joins TRBV4-3 to TRBJ2-1, with 12 bases fitting TRBD2. In germline, CDR1 is LGHNA, CDR2 YSLEER. The J segment lost 3 bases and the V segment lost 0 bases, leaving 0 bases of the junction unmatched. This CDR3 has 16 residues. This CDR3 is CASSQELAGGYNEQFF. The CDR3 DNA reads TGCGCCAGCAGCCAAGAACTAGCGGGGGGCTACAATGAGCAGTTCTTC.

The chain recombines TRBV7-9 with TRBJ1-2, with TRBD1 matching over 9 bases. Germline loops: CDR1 SEHNR, CDR2 FQNEAQ (reference sequence). Trimming removed 0 bases from V and 13 bases from J; junction bases left unmatched: 3. The CDR3 length is 12 residues. CDR3 sequence (DNA): TGTGCCAGCAGCTTAGCGCAGGGACAGGGCACCTTC. Protein product: CASSLAQGQGTF.

The CDR3: CSVPGGPDYNEQFF. In DNA, the CDR3 is TGCAGCGTTCCGGGGGGGCCCGACTACAATGAGCAGTTCTTC. The chain uses TRBV29-1 and TRBJ2-1, with 8 positions matching TRBD2. CDR1 is SQVTM, CDR2 ANQGSEA, per germline. V was pared by 5 bases and J by 3 bases, with 6 bases of the junction left unmatched. The CDR3 has 14 amino acids.

The chain recombines TRBV20-1 with TRBJ1-4; TRBD1 is a possible D gene (5 bases). Germline V CDR1 and CDR2: DFQATT, SNEGSKA (reference sequence). V lost 0 bases, J lost 5 bases, and 13 bases lay in between. This CDR3 comprises 15 residues. The CDR3 bases are TGCAGTGCTAGAGATCTACGGGACCTCAATGAAAAACTGTTTTTT. This encodes CSARDLRDLNEKLFF.

This clonotype was seen a few times. The chain is built from TRBV20-1 and TRBJ2-2, with 9 bases matching TRBD1. The CDR3 contains 16 residues. CDR1 and CDR2 (germline): DFQATT, SNEGSKA (reference sequence). J was trimmed by 2 bases and V by 6 bases; bases with no gene match: 10. The CDR3 DNA follows: TGCAGTGCACAGACCATGGACAGGGGAAACACCGGGGAGCTGTTTTTT. Its protein is CSAQTMDRGNTGELFF.

This clonotype has only one observation. J is TRBJ1-5 and V is TRBV11-1, with D possibly matching TRBD1 (5 bases). This CDR3 region has 13 residues. Trimming stripped 5 bases from V and 6 bases from J, with 11 bases between. CDR1 is SGHAT, CDR2 FQDESV, per germline (reference sequence). The CDR3 loop is CASSGAAGQPQHF. The CDR3 DNA sequence: TGTGCCAGCAGCGGGGCGGCGGGTCAGCCCCAGCATTTT.

V is TRBV7-6 and J is TRBJ2-5; a possible D gene is TRBD1 (6 bases). The V end lost 0 bases, the J end lost 0 bases, and 14 bases lay between the germline ends. This CDR3 has 17 residues. The germline V gene encodes CDR1 SGHVS and CDR2 FNYEAQ. This chain's CDR3 is CASSLAHRDTYQETQYF. The CDR3 nucleotides read TGTGCCAGCAGCTTAGCGCACCGGGACACCTACCAAGAGACCCAGTACTTC.

This clonotype was recorded only once. The chain uses TRBV7-2 and TRBJ2-7; D is perhaps TRBD2 (5 bases). This CDR3 comprises 12 residues. CDR1 SGHTA and CDR2 FQGNSA come from the germline V gene. Trimming shortened V by 4 bases and J by 10 bases, and 14 bases separated the two germline ends. The CDR3 DNA is TGTGCCAGCAGCTACCCCGGGGTCACCCAGTACTTC. Translated: CASSYPGVTQYF.

V is TRBV15 and J is TRBJ1-2, with a possible D match to TRBD1 (5 bases). The CDR3 has 11 residues. Trimming cost V 8 bases and J 8 bases, with 12 bases left between them. Germline lookup yields CDR1 LNHNV and CDR2 YYDKDF (reference sequence). The DNA of the CDR3 is TGTGCCACCGGGCGGGGCAGGGGCTACACCTTC. It specifies CATGRGRGYTF. Based on the CDR3 plus reference TRBV15 and TRBJ1-2, the full variable domain is DAMVIQNPRYQVTQFGKPVTLSCSQTLNHNVMYWYQQKSSQAPKLLFHYYDKDFNNEADTPDNFQSRRPNTSFCFLDIRSPGLGDTAMYLCATGRGRGYTFGSGTRLTVV.

This clonotype turned up a few times. In DNA, the CDR3 is TGCAGTGCTCCCAGTTGGGGGGGCGGCTACAATGAGCAGTTCTTC. This gives the protein CSAPSWGGGYNEQFF. The chain joins TRBV20-1 to TRBJ2-1; D is possibly TRBD2 (7 bases). Germline V gives CDR1 DFQATT, CDR2 SNEGSKA (reference sequence). There are 15 residues in the CDR3. V lost 5 bases, J lost 3 bases, and 17 bases lay in between.

This chain uses TRBV12-3 or TRBV12-4 with TRBJ1-2, with a tentative D call TRBD1 (6 bases). V gave up 7 bases and J gave up 4 bases, with 16 bases separating them. There are 14 residues in the CDR3. The CDR3 here is CASKIGGQSYGYTF. The DNA for the CDR3 is TGTGCCAGCAAGATAGGTGGACAGAGCTATGGCTACACCTTC.

This clonotype has a handful of counts. This chain uses TRBV5-6 with TRBJ2-2; possible D gene TRBD2, 5 bases. V was cut by 3 bases and J by 7 bases, with 7 bases left in between. CDR1 and CDR2 from the germline V gene are SGHDT and YYEEEE. The CDR3 runs to 12 residues. This CDR3 reads CASSWGDGELFF. CDR3 coding DNA: TGTGCCAGCAGCTGGGGAGACGGGGAGCTGTTTTTT. Full variable domain (outside the CDR3, taken from reference TRBV5-6 and TRBJ2-2): DAGVTQSPTHLIKTRGQQVTLRCSPKSGHDTVSWYQQALGQGPQFIFQYYEEEERQRGNFPDRFSGHQFPNYSSELNVNALLLGDSALYLCASSWGDGELFFGEGSRLTVL.

This clonotype has only a few counts. The CDR3 region has the DNA TGTGCCAGCAACGTTGGTACTAATGAAAAACTGTTTTTT. As protein: CASNVGTNEKLFF. The rearrangement uses TRBV5-6 and TRBJ1-4; D not certain. This CDR3 comprises 13 residues. Trimming pared 6 bases from V and 2 bases from J, leaving 8 bases between. The germline CDR1 and CDR2 sequences are SGHDT and YYEEEE.

The genes are TRBV15 and TRBJ1-3; 7 nucleotides align to TRBD1. V gave up 0 bases and J gave up 2 bases; unmatched junction bases: 4. There are 16 residues in the CDR3. Germline CDR1 LNHNV, CDR2 YYDKDF (reference sequence). The CDR3 reads CATSRDQGDAGNTIYF. In DNA form, the CDR3 reads TGTGCCACCAGCAGAGATCAGGGGGACGCTGGAAACACCATATATTTT.

The chain carries TRBV6-2 or TRBV6-3 and TRBJ1-5; D perhaps matches TRBD1 (6 bases). Germline lookup yields CDR1 MNHEY and CDR2 SVGEGT. CDR3 length equals 13 residues. V lost 11 bases and J lost 2, with 13 bases in between. CDR3 sequence: CAGTPGGNQPQHF. The CDR3 bases are TGTGCCGGCACCCCAGGGGGCAATCAGCCCCAGCATTTT.

The V and J genes are TRBV2 and TRBJ2-7, with D possibly being TRBD2 (6 bases). The CDR3 has 14 residues. The germline gives CDR1 SNHLY, CDR2 FYNNEI. Trimming cost V 5 bases and J 3 bases, with 14 bases left between them. CDR3 residues: CASSWGDFLYEQYF. CDR3 bases: TGTGCCAGCAGTTGGGGGGACTTCCTCTACGAGCAGTACTTC. The variable domain in full, with the rest retrieved from reference TRBV2 and TRBJ2-7, is EPEVTQTPSHQVTQMGQEVILRCVPISNHLYFYWYRQILGQKVEFLVSFYNNEISEKSEIFDDQFSVERPDGSNFTLKIRSTKLEDSAMYFCASSWGDFLYEQYFGPGTRLTVT.

Concerning this clonotype: Germline is not matched at one junction end, which may reflect a read error. The genes are TRBV6-2 or TRBV6-3 and TRBJ2-1; D not resolved. The CDR3 runs to 14 residues. Germline V gives CDR1 MNHEY, CDR2 SVGEGT. CDR3 region: CASTLLRAENERFF. CDR3 coding DNA: TGTGCCAGCACCTTACTAAGGGCAGAGAATGAGCGGTTCTTC.

V is TRBV7-2 and J is TRBJ2-1; 9 bases align to TRBD1. With V trimmed by 2 bases and J by 1 base, 3 bases remained unmatched. The germline V gene encodes CDR1 SGHTA and CDR2 FQGNSA. This CDR3 has 16 residues. The CDR3: CASSLSQGASYNEQFF. CDR3 sequence (DNA): TGTGCCAGCAGCTTATCACAGGGGGCTTCCTACAATGAGCAGTTCTTC.